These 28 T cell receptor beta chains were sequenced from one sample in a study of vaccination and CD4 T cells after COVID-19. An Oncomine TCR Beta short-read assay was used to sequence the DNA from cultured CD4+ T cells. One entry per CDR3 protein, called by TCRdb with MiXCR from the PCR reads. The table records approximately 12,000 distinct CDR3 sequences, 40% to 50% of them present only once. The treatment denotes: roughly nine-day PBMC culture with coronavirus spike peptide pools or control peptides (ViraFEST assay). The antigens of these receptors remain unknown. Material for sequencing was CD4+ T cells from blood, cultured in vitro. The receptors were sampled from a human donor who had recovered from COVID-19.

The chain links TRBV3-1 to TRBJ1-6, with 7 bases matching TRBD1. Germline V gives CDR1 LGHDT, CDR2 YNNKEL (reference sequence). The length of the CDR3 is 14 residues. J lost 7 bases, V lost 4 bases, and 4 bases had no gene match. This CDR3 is CASSPRTGNSPLHF. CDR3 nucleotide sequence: TGTGCCAGCAGCCCTAGGACAGGAAATTCACCCCTCCACTTT.

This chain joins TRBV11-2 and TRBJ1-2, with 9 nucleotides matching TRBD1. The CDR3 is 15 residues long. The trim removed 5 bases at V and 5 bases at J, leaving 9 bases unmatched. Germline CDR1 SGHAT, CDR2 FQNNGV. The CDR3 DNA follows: TGTGCCAGCAGCCAGACAGGGGGGGAATATTATGGCTACACCTTC. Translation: CASSQTGGEYYGYTF.

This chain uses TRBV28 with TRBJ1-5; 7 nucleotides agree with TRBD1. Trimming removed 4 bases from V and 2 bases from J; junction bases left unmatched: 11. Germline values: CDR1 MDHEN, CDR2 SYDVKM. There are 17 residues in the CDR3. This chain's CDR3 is CASSSEGGQGGNQPQHF. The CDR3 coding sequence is TGTGCCAGCAGTTCCGAGGGAGGGCAGGGGGGCAATCAGCCCCAGCATTTT.

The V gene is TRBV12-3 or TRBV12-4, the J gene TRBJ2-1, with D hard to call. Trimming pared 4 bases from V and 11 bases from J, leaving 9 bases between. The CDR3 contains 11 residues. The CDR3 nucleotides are TGTGCCAGCAGTTCCGCCACCCAGCAGTTCTTC. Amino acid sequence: CASSSATQQFF.

CDR3 sequence: CASSLAGPDIQYF. The CDR3 DNA follows: TGTGCCAGCAGCTTAGCAGGGCCCGACATTCAGTACTTC. The chain employs TRBV7-9 and TRBJ2-4; D call uncertain. The germline gives CDR1 SEHNR, CDR2 FQNEAQ (reference sequence). With 0 bases removed from V and 8 bases from J, the gap between germline ends came to 8 bases. There are 13 residues in the CDR3.

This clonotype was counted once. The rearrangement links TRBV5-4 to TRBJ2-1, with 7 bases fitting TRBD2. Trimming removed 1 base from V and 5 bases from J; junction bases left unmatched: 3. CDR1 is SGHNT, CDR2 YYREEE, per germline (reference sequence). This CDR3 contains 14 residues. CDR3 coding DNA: TGTGCCAGCAGCTTGCGGACTAGAAACAATGAGCAGTTCTTC. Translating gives CASSLRTRNNEQFF.

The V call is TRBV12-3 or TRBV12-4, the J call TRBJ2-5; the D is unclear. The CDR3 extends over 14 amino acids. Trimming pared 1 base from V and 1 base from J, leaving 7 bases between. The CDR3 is CASSLGGVQETQYF. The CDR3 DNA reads TGTGCCAGCAGTTTAGGTGGGGTCCAAGAGACCCAGTACTTC.

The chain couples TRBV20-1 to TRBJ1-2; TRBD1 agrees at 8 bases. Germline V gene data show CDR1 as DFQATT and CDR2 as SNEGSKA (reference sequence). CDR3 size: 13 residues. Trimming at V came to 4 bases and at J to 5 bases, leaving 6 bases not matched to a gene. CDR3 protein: CSAIDRGPYGYTF. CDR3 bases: TGCAGTGCTATTGACAGGGGACCGTATGGCTACACCTTC.

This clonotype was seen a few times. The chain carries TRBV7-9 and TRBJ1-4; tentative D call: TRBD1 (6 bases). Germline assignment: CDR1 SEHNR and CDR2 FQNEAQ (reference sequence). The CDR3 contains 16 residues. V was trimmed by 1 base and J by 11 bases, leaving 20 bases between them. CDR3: CASSLGSGTQGEKLFF. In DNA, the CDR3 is TGTGCCAGCAGCTTAGGGTCCGGGACACAGGGAGAGAAACTGTTTTTT.

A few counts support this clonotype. The CDR3 spells CASSLDREQPQHF. The CDR3 bases are TGTGCCAGCAGCTTAGACAGGGAACAGCCCCAGCATTTT. V is TRBV7-8 and J is TRBJ1-5, with D perhaps TRBD1 (6 bases). This CDR3 is built from 13 residues. V was shortened by 1 base and J by 7 bases, with 8 bases between the two germline ends. Germline CDR1 SGHVS, CDR2 FQNEAQ.

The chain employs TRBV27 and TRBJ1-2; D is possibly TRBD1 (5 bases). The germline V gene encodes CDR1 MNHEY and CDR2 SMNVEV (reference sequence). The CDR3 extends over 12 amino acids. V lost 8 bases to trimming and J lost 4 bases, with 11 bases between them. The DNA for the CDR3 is TGTGCCAGCCGTGGGGCATCCTATGGCTACACCTTC. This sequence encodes CASRGASYGYTF.

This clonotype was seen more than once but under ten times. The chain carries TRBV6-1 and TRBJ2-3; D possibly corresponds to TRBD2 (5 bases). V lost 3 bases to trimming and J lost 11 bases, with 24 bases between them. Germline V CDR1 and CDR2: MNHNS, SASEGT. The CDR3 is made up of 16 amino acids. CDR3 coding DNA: TGTGCCAGCAGTGATGCCTCGGGGATCTTACTAGGCGGGCAGTATTTT. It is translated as CASSDASGILLGGQYF.

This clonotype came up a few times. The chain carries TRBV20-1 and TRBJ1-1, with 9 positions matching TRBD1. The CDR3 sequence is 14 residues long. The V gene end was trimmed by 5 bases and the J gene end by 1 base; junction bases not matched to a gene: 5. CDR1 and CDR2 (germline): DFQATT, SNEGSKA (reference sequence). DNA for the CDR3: TGCAGTGCTGCTCGACAGGGGGGGAACACTGAAGCTTTCTTT. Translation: CSAARQGGNTEAFF.

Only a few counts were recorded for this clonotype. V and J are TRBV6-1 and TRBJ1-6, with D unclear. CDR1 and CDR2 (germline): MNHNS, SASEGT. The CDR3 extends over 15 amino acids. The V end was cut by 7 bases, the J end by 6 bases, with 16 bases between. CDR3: CASKSPRGSNSPLHF. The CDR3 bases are TGTGCCAGCAAATCTCCCCGGGGAAGTAATTCACCCCTCCACTTT.

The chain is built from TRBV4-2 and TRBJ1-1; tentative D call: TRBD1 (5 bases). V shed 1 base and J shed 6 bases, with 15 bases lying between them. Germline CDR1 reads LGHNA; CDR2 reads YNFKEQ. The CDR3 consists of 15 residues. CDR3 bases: TGTGCCAGCAGCCAAGTGAGTACCAGCAGGGCTGAAGCTTTCTTT. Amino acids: CASSQVSTSRAEAFF.

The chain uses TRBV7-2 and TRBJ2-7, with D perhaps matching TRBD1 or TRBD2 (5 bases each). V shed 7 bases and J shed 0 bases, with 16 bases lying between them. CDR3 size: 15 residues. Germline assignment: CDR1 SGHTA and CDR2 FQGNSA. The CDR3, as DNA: TGTGCCAGCAACGAGGGGCCAGGGTTCTCCTACGAGCAGTACTTC. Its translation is CASNEGPGFSYEQYF. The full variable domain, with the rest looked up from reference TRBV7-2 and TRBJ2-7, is GAGVSQSPSNKVTEKGKDVELRCDPISGHTALYWYRQSLGQGLEFLIYFQGNSAPDKSGLPSDRFSAERTGGSVSTLTIQRTQQEDSAVYLCASNEGPGFSYEQYFGPGTRLTVT.

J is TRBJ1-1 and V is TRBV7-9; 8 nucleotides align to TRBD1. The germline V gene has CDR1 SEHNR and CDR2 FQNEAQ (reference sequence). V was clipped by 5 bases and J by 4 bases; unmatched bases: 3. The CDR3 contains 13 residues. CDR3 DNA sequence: TGTGCCAGCAGCGGACAGGGTTTCACTGAAGCTTTCTTT. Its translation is CASSGQGFTEAFF.

As DNA, the CDR3 is TGTGCCAGCAGCTTTAGTCAGGGCTGGATCTACACCTTC. It translates to CASSFSQGWIYTF. The chain carries TRBV5-5 and TRBJ1-2, with D possibly matching TRBD1 (5 bases). Germline loops: CDR1 SGHKS, CDR2 YYEKEE (reference sequence). The CDR3 has 13 amino acids. Trimming removed 2 bases at V and 10 bases at J, with 15 bases between.

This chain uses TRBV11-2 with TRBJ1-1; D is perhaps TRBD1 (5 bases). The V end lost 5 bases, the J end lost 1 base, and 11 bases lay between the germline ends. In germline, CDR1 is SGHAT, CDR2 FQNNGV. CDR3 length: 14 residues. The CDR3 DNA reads TGTGCCAGCAGCCCCGGGACGGAGAACACTGAAGCTTTCTTT. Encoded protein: CASSPGTENTEAFF. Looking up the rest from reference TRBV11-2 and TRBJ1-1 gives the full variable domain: EAGVAQSPRYKIIEKRQSVAFWCNPISGHATLYWYQQILGQGPKLLIQFQNNGVVDDSQLPKDRFSAERLKGVDSTLKIQPAKLEDSAVYLCASSPGTENTEAFFGQGTRLTVV.

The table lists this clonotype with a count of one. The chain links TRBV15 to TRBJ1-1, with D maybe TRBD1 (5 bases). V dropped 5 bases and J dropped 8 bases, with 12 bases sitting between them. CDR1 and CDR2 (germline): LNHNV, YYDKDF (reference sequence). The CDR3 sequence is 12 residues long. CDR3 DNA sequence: TGTGCCACCAGCTCGGGGAAGGGGGAAGCTTTCTTT. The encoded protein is CATSSGKGEAFF. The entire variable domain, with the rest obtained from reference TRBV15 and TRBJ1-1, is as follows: DAMVIQNPRYQVTQFGKPVTLSCSQTLNHNVMYWYQQKSSQAPKLLFHYYDKDFNNEADTPDNFQSRRPNTSFCFLDIRSPGLGDTAMYLCATSSGKGEAFFGQGTRLTVV.

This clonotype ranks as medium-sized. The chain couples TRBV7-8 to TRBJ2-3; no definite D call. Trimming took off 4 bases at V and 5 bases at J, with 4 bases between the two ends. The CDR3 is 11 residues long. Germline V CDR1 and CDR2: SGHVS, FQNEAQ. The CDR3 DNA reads TGTGCCAGCAGCTCTCTAGATACGCAGTATTTT. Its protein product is CASSSLDTQYF.

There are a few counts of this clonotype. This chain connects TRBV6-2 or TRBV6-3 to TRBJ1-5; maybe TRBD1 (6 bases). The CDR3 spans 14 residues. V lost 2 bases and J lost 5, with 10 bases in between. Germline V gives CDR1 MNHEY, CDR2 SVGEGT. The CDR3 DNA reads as TGTGCCAGCAGTTACGAGCAGGGGTATCAGCCCCAGCATTTT. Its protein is CASSYEQGYQPQHF.

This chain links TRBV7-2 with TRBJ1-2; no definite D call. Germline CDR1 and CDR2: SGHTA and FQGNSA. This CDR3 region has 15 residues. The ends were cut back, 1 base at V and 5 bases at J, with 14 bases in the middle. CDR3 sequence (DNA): TGTGCCAGCAGCTTAGATCCGTCGGCCGGGTATGGCTACACCTTC. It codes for CASSLDPSAGYGYTF.

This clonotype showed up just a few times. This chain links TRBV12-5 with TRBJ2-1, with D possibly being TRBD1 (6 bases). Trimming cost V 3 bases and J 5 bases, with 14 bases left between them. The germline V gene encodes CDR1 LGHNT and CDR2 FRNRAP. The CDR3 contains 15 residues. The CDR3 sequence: CASGLGPGADNEQFF. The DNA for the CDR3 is TGTGCTAGTGGTTTAGGGCCAGGGGCGGACAATGAGCAGTTCTTC.

The CDR3 loop is CASRDVGAITEAFF. Here the CDR3 DNA reads TGTGCCAGCAGGGACGTCGGGGCCATCACTGAAGCTTTCTTT. The chain employs TRBV6-2 or TRBV6-3 and TRBJ1-1; possible D gene TRBD1, 5 bases. Looked up from germline, CDR1 is MNHEY and CDR2 is SVGEGT. V dropped 6 bases and J dropped 4 bases, with 15 bases sitting between them. The length of the CDR3 is 14 residues.

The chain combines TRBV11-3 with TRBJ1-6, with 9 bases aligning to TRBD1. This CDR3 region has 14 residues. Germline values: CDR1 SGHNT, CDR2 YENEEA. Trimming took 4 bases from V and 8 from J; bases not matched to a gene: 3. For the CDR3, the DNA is TGTGCCAGCAGCTCGGACAGGGGTTATTCACCCCTCCACTTT. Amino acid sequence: CASSSDRGYSPLHF.

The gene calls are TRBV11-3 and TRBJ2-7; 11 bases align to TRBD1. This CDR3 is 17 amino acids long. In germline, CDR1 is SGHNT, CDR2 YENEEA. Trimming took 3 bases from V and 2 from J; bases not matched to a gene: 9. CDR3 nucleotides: TGTGCCAGCAGCTTGGGACAGGGGGTTGGCCCGCCCTACGAGCAGTACTTC. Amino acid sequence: CASSLGQGVGPPYEQYF.

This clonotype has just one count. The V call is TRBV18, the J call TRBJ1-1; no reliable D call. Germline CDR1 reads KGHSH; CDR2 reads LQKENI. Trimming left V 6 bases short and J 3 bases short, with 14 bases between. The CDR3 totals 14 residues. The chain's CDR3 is CASSPTLQDTEAFF. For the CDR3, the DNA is TGTGCCAGCTCGCCGACCCTACAAGACACTGAAGCTTTCTTT.